This entry concerns a single T cell receptor (beta chain). This CDR3 contains 13 residues. Trimming took off 5 bases at V and 2 bases at J, with 10 bases between the two ends. Germline lookup yields CDR1 SGHTA and CDR2 FQGNSA. This entry comes from a study of cytomegalovirus exposure and HLA in healthy donors. The PCR employed 60 Vbeta primers together with 13 Jbeta primers. Generated by immunoSEQ multiplex PCR, the TCRdb table keeps only in-frame clones and is missing some. The repertoire consists of about 140,000 clones, with about three quarters occurring once and the leading ten covering 1.6%. The material sequenced was PBMCs. This receptor was taken from a female donor in good health and CMV-seronegative. This chain joins TRBV7-2 and TRBJ2-7; TRBD2 might be the D (5 bases). The CDR3 region is CASSPPRAYEQYF. The CDR3 coding sequence is TGTGCCAGCAGCCCCCCGCGGGCCTACGAGCAGTACTTC.